Below, 18 T cell receptor beta chains from the same sample are listed, as sequenced in a study of CD8 T cells in ankylosing spondylitis. TCRdb used MiXCR to reprocess the 5' RACE reads, holding one entry per CDR3 protein. The table has 200,000 or so distinct CDR3 sequences, around a quarter seen once. The material sequenced was blood, either unsorted or a sorted T cell fraction (not recorded which). The origin of the receptors is a male donor with ankylosing spondylitis or in good health (not recorded which).

This clonotype has a count of ten or more. The chain links TRBV7-2 to TRBJ2-4, with D perhaps matching TRBD2 (6 bases). Germline V gene lookup returns CDR1 SGHTA and CDR2 FQGNSA. Deletions cut 3 bases from V and 0 bases from J, with 6 bases between. CDR3 size: 14 residues. CDR3 coding DNA: TGTGCCAGCAGCTTGGGGGGAGCCAAAAACATTCAGTACTTC. Its translation is CASSLGGAKNIQYF.

The chain employs TRBV10-3 and TRBJ1-2, with TRBD1 as a possible D gene (5 bases). Trimming removed 11 bases at V and 6 bases at J, with 13 bases between. Looked up from germline, CDR1 is ENHRY and CDR2 is SYGVKD. The CDR3 runs to 11 residues. The CDR3 DNA is TGTGCCGCCTCCCCGGGGGATGGCTACACCTTC. Its protein is CAASPGDGYTF.

This clonotype was detected only once. The chain joins TRBV6-2 or TRBV6-3 to TRBJ2-2, with D unresolved. The CDR3 loop spans 14 amino acids. Germline-derived CDR1 and CDR2 are MNHEY and SVGEGT. V was pared by 5 bases and J by 5 bases, with 12 bases between. The CDR3 DNA sequence: TGTGCCAGCAGTCCGCATAGTGGGACCGGGGAGCTGTTTTTT. Amino acids: CASSPHSGTGELFF.

This chain joins TRBV20-1 and TRBJ2-5, with 8 bases matching TRBD2. The CDR3 has 12 residues. Germline-derived CDR1 and CDR2 are DFQATT and SNEGSKA (reference sequence). V shed 4 bases and J 5 bases; nucleotides not matched to a gene: 3. The CDR3 region is CSATGGRETQYF. The CDR3 DNA follows: TGCAGTGCTACGGGCGGGAGGGAGACCCAGTACTTC.

V gene TRBV3-1 combines with J gene TRBJ2-5, with 9 bases identical to TRBD2. The germline V gene has CDR1 LGHDT and CDR2 YNNKEL (reference sequence). V trimming: 5 bases; J trimming: 1 base; junction bases outside the gene matches: 8. CDR3 length equals 16 residues. CDR3 region: CASSFGRLAVQETQYF. CDR3 DNA: TGTGCCAGCAGCTTTGGGCGACTAGCGGTCCAAGAGACCCAGTACTTC.

This clonotype came up many times. The chain has TRBV5-1 and TRBJ2-1; no reliable D call. The CDR3 contains 16 residues. Germline V lookup: CDR1 SGHRS, CDR2 YFSETQ. The V gene lost 4 bases and the J gene lost 5 bases, with 19 bases spanning the gap. CDR3 amino acids: CASSLTPTAADNEQFF. CDR3 coding DNA: TGCGCCAGCAGCCTCACACCAACTGCGGCGGACAATGAGCAGTTCTTC.

The J gene is TRBJ1-4, the V gene TRBV20-1; 7 positions agree with TRBD1. CDR1 and CDR2 from the germline V gene are DFQATT and SNEGSKA (reference sequence). The CDR3 length is 15 residues. V lost 3 bases, J lost 4 bases, and 8 bases stayed unmatched. The CDR3 DNA sequence: TGCAGTGCTAGTCCCCCCGGGACAGTTAATGAAAAACTGTTTTTT. This translates into CSASPPGTVNEKLFF.

This clonotype was detected a few times. The V and J genes are TRBV7-2 and TRBJ1-6; D gene uncertain. Germline CDR1 is SGHTA and CDR2 is FQGNSA. Trimming shortened V by 2 bases and J by 3 bases, and 2 bases separated the two germline ends. The CDR3 loop spans 13 amino acids. In DNA form, the CDR3 reads TGTGCCAGCAGCTTAAACTATAATTCACCCCTCCACTTT. It encodes CASSLNYNSPLHF.

This clonotype was counted a few times. The chain uses TRBV7-9 and TRBJ2-1; the D is unclear. The germline V gene encodes CDR1 SEHNR and CDR2 FQNEAQ (reference sequence). The V and J ends lost 5 bases and 3 bases respectively, with 14 bases between them. The CDR3 totals 15 residues. CDR3 nucleotide sequence: TGTGCCAGCAGCCATACAAAAAAGGACTACAATGAGCAGTTCTTC. Translated: CASSHTKKDYNEQFF.

About this clonotype itself: Being one base from a much bigger clone, this may be a read error. The chain has TRBV10-3 and TRBJ2-7; D is uncertain. The CDR3 runs to 12 residues. Trimming removed 6 bases at V and 8 bases at J, with 14 bases between. The germline gives CDR1 ENHRY, CDR2 SYGVKD. The CDR3 sequence is CAISPSIYKQYF. The CDR3, as DNA: TGTGCCATCAGCCCGTCAATATACAAGCAGTACTTC.

This clonotype came up a few times. The chain combines TRBV20-1 with TRBJ2-7; D may be TRBD1 or TRBD2 (7 bases each). Looked up from germline, CDR1 is DFQATT and CDR2 is SNEGSKA (reference sequence). V shed 6 bases and J shed 8 bases, with 17 bases lying between them. There are 12 residues in the CDR3. As DNA, the CDR3 is TGCAGTGCAGCCAGGGGGGAGGGGAAGCAGTACTTC. Translation: CSAARGEGKQYF.

The J gene is TRBJ2-7, the V gene TRBV20-1; D may be TRBD1 (5 bases). Germline loops: CDR1 DFQATT, CDR2 SNEGSKA (reference sequence). The CDR3 spans 12 residues. The CDR3 region has the DNA TGCAGCCCCCTTGGACATCTGGGGGAGCAGTACTTC. Protein product: CSPLGHLGEQYF.

The sample holds many counts of this clonotype. This rearrangement joins TRBV5-5 to TRBJ2-2, with a weak D call TRBD1 (5 bases). Germline V lookup: CDR1 SGHKS, CDR2 YYEKEE (reference sequence). The ends were cut back, 0 bases at V and 7 bases at J, with 13 bases in the middle. CDR3 length: 15 amino acids. The CDR3 sequence is CASSLVAGLVGELFF. DNA for the CDR3: TGTGCCAGCAGCTTGGTTGCAGGGTTGGTCGGGGAGCTGTTTTTT.

This clonotype has a handful of counts. The rearrangement joins TRBV20-1 to TRBJ1-5; D uncertain. This CDR3 has 12 amino acids. Per germline, CDR1 DFQATT and CDR2 SNEGSKA (reference sequence). The CDR3 region has the DNA TGCAGCGTGCGGCCTGCGAATCAGCCCCAGCATTTT. Translation gives CSVRPANQPQHF.

This clonotype was observed at least ten times. For the CDR3, the DNA is TGTGCCAGCAGCTTTGGTCGGCTAGCCAATGAGCAGTTCTTC. The encoded protein is CASSFGRLANEQFF. The chain employs TRBV7-3 and TRBJ2-1, with D maybe TRBD2 (5 bases). Germline-derived CDR1 and CDR2 are SGHTA and FQGTGA. Trimming shortened V by 3 bases and J by 6 bases, and 12 bases separated the two germline ends. CDR3 size: 14 residues. The full variable domain, in which reference TRBV7-3 and TRBJ2-1 provide the parts outside the CDR3, is GAGVSQTPSNKVTEKGKYVELRCDPISGHTALYWYRQSLGQGPEFLIYFQGTGAADDSGLPNDRFFAVRPEGSVSTLKIQRTERGDSAVYLCASSFGRLANEQFFGPGTRLTVL.

This clonotype was detected many times. The chain combines TRBV7-3 with TRBJ2-7, with 7 positions matching TRBD1. CDR1 and CDR2 from the germline V gene are SGHTA and FQGTGA. The CDR3 covers 13 residues. V shed 3 bases, J shed 6 bases, and the junction held 5 bases outside the gene matches. Here the CDR3 DNA reads TGTGCCAGCAGCTTTAGACAGGGTGCCGAGCAGTACTTC. Translated, it gives CASSFRQGAEQYF.

The gene calls are TRBV9 and TRBJ2-5; 7 bases map to TRBD2. Germline V CDR1 and CDR2: SGDLS, YYNGEE. This CDR3 comprises 14 residues. The V and J ends lost 0 bases and 1 base, in that order; junction bases with no gene match: 0. The CDR3 DNA is TGTGCCAGCAGCGTAGCGGGAGGCCAAGAGACCCAGTACTTC. Its translation: CASSVAGGQETQYF.

This clonotype was counted at least ten times. The V and J genes are TRBV5-1 and TRBJ2-2, with a tentative D call TRBD1 (6 bases). Trimming shortened V by 0 bases and J by 0 bases, and 6 bases separated the two germline ends. Germline V gene lookup returns CDR1 SGHRS and CDR2 YFSETQ. This CDR3 has 15 residues. CDR3: CASSLGTANTGELFF. In DNA form, the CDR3 reads TGCGCCAGCAGCTTGGGGACAGCGAACACCGGGGAGCTGTTTTTT.